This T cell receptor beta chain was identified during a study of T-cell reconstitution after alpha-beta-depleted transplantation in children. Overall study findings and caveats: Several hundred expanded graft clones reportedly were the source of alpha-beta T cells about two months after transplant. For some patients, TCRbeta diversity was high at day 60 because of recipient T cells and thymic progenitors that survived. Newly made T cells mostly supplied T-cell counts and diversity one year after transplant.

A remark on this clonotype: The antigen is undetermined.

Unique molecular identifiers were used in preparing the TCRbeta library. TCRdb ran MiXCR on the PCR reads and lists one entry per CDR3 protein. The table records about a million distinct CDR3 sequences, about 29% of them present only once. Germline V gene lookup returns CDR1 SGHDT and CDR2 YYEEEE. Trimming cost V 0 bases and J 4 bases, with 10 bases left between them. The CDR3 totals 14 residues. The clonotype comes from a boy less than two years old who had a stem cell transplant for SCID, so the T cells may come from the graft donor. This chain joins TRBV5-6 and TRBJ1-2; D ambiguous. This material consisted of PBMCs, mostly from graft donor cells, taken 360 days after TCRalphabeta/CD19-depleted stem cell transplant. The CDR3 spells CASSLAVTGYGYTF. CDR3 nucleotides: TGTGCCAGCAGCTTGGCAGTAACTGGCTATGGCTACACCTTC.